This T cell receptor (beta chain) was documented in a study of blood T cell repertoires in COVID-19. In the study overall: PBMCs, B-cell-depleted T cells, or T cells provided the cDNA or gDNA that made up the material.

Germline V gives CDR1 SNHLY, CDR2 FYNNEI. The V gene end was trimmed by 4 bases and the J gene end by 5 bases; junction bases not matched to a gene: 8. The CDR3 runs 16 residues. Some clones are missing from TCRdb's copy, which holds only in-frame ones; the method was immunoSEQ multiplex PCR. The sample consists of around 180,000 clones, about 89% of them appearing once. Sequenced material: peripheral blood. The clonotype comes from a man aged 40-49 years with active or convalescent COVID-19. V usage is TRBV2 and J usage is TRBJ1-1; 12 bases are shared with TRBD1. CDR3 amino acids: CASSGGTGGRGTEAFF. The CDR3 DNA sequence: TGTGCCAGCAGTGGAGGGACAGGGGGCCGTGGTACTGAAGCTTTCTTT.